A selection of T cell receptor beta chains follows, all from one sample in a study of blood T cell repertoires in COVID-19. Only in-frame clones appear in the TCRdb table, and some are missing; sequencing was by immunoSEQ multiplex PCR. The data hold some 490,000 clones, with about 85% observed a single time. Sequencing was performed on PBMCs or T cells enriched from blood (not recorded which). These TCRs come from a woman in her sixties who had recovered from COVID-19. CDR3s include the opening cysteine and the closing phenylalanine or tryptophan. A D gene is named only where the DNA matches it firmly. Clone size is shown for a subset of rows, as once, few, many or a class of expanded clone.

CDR3 | DNA | D | J | V | size
CASSMQGRTYNEQFF | TGTGCCAGTAGTATGCAGGGCCGAACCTACAATGAGCAGTTCTTC | NA | TRBJ2-1 | TRBV19 | once
CASSLVGPGNTIYF | TGTGCCAGCAGCTTAGTGGGCCCTGGAAACACCATATATTTT | NA | TRBJ1-3 | TRBV11-2 | NA
CSAGEGYEQYF | TGCAGTGCTGGGGAGGGGTACGAGCAGTACTTC | TRBD2 | TRBJ2-7 | TRBV20-1 | once
CASSTTGLGGGYTF | TGTGCCAGTAGCACGACAGGGCTAGGGGGTGGCTACACCTTC | TRBD1 | TRBJ1-2 | TRBV19 | NA
CASSHADGREYYGYTF | TGTGCCAGCAGCCATGCTGACGGAAGGGAGTACTATGGCTACACCTTC | NA | TRBJ1-2 | TRBV3-1/TRBV3-2 | NA
CASSDPQGLDSPLHF | TGTGCCAGCAGTGATCCTCAGGGATTGGATTCACCCCTCCACTTT | NA | TRBJ1-6 | TRBV25-1 | NA
CASSELGGAYQPQHF | TGTGCCAGCAGTGAATTGGGGGGGGCTTATCAGCCCCAGCATTTT | NA | TRBJ1-5 | TRBV2 | few
CASSPPGTQYF | TGTGCCAGCAGTCCCCCCGGTACGCAGTATTTT | NA | TRBJ2-3 | TRBV12-3/TRBV12-4 | NA
CASSRRTGDSYNSPLHF | TGCGCCAGCAGCCGCCGGACAGGGGACTCCTATAATTCACCCCTCCACTTT | TRBD1 | TRBJ1-6 | TRBV4-1 | NA
CAWSVQGVTEAFF | TGTGCCTGGAGTGTACAGGGGGTCACTGAAGCTTTCTTT | TRBD1 | TRBJ1-1 | TRBV30 | once
CASSPGQGGTDTQYF | TGTGCCAGCAGCCCTGGACAGGGGGGCACAGATACGCAGTATTTT | TRBD1 | TRBJ2-3 | TRBV5-4 | NA
CAWRVTGIVSTEAFF | TGTGCCTGGAGGGTGACAGGGATCGTCTCAACTGAAGCTTTCTTT | TRBD1 | TRBJ1-1 | TRBV30 | NA
CASSTQTLAGPGGTDTQYF | TGCGCCAGCAGCACGCAAACCCTCGCCGGGCCCGGAGGAACAGATACGCAGTATTTT | NA | TRBJ2-3 | TRBV5-1 | once
CASSLDRENFF | TGTGCCAGCAGCCTGGACAGGGAAAATTTCTTT | TRBD1 | TRBJ1-1 | TRBV7-9 | NA
CASSYSGGRETQYF | TGCGCCAGCAGTTATTCAGGGGGACGGGAGACCCAGTACTTC | TRBD1 | TRBJ2-5 | TRBV5-1 | NA
CASRLTGANNEKLFF | TGTGCCAGCAGACTCACAGGGGCGAATAATGAAAAACTGTTTTTT | TRBD1 | TRBJ1-4 | TRBV2 | NA
CAISGTSNEQFF | TGTGCCATCAGTGGAACTAGCAATGAGCAGTTCTTC | NA | TRBJ2-1 | TRBV10-3 | NA
CAWSPRASPLHF | TGTGCCTGGAGCCCCAGGGCGTCACCCCTCCACTTT | NA | TRBJ1-6 | TRBV30 | NA
CASTRAGNTEAFF | TGTGCCAGCACGAGGGCAGGGAACACTGAAGCTTTCTTT | NA | TRBJ1-1 | TRBV27 | NA
CAWTRTGGEKLFF | TGTGCCTGGACTCGGACAGGGGGAGAAAAACTGTTTTTT | TRBD1 | TRBJ1-4 | TRBV30 | NA
CASSQVRGTEAFF | TGCGCCAGCAGCCAAGTACGGGGTACTGAAGCTTTCTTT | NA | TRBJ1-1 | TRBV4-1 | NA
CASSQGAEQYF | TGTGCCAGCAGCCAAGGGGCGGAGCAGTACTTC | NA | TRBJ2-7 | TRBV3-1/TRBV3-2 | NA
CASSSPDRNYGYTF | TGTGCCAGCAGTTCCCCGGACAGAAACTATGGCTACACCTTC | NA | TRBJ1-2 | TRBV28 | NA
CATSDASLRGSTQHF | TGTGCCACCAGTGATGCGTCTTTAAGGGGCTCGACCCAGCATTTT | NA | TRBJ1-5 | TRBV24-1 | once
CASSDILNTEAFF | TGTGCCAGCAGTGACATTTTGAACACTGAAGCTTTCTTT | NA | TRBJ1-1 | TRBV25-1 | NA
CASSLSRSGSRNTIYF | TGTGCCAGCAGTCTCTCCAGGTCGGGGTCAAGAAACACCATATATTTT | NA | TRBJ1-3 | TRBV2 | NA
CASSIIHGLNYGYTF | TGTGCCAGTAGTATTATTCATGGCCTTAACTATGGCTACACCTTC | NA | TRBJ1-2 | TRBV19 | few
CASSVLGHGDGYTF | TGCGCCAGCAGTGTGTTGGGACATGGGGATGGCTACACCTTC | NA | TRBJ1-2 | TRBV10-2 | NA
CASSLLQGFQPQHF | TGTGCCAGCAGTTTATTGCAGGGATTCCAGCCCCAGCATTTT | NA | TRBJ1-5 | TRBV28 | NA
CASSLEGLGSGNTIYF | TGCGCCAGCAGCTTGGAGGGGCTGGGCTCTGGAAACACCATATATTTT | NA | TRBJ1-3 | TRBV5-1 | NA
CASSLQGLNTEAFF | TGTGCCAGCAGCTTACAGGGATTGAACACTGAAGCTTTCTTT | NA | TRBJ1-1 | TRBV7-9 | NA
CASSPGTALYGYTF | TGTGCCAGCTCGCCCGGGACAGCACTCTATGGCTACACCTTC | TRBD1 | TRBJ1-2 | TRBV3-1/TRBV3-2 | NA
CAWSETGGQPQHF | TGTGCCTGGAGTGAAACAGGCGGTCAGCCCCAGCATTTT | NA | TRBJ1-5 | TRBV30 | NA
CASSPGAGVYEQYF | TGTGCCAGCAGCCCGGGAGCGGGCGTCTACGAGCAGTACTTC | NA | TRBJ2-7 | TRBV7-9 | once
CASGAGATGELFF | TGTGCCAGCGGGGCGGGGGCAACCGGGGAGCTGTTTTTT | NA | TRBJ2-2 | TRBV2 | NA
CASSLEQWGDYEQYF | TGCGCCAGCAGCTTGGAACAGTGGGGAGACTACGAGCAGTACTTC | NA | TRBJ2-7 | TRBV5-1 | once
CASSLRRGLEEKLFF | TGTGCCAGCAGCTTACGCAGGGGGTTGGAGGAAAAACTGTTTTTT | TRBD1 | TRBJ1-4 | TRBV7-2 | NA
CASSFDGFQETQYF | TGCGCCAGCAGTTTTGACGGGTTCCAAGAGACCCAGTACTTC | NA | TRBJ2-5 | TRBV5-1 | NA
CASSEGGSYNSPLHF | TGTGCCAGCAGTGAAGGCGGCTCCTATAATTCACCCCTCCACTTT | NA | TRBJ1-6 | TRBV25-1 | once
CASEPGLAGSNEQFF | TGTGCCAGTGAACCGGGACTAGCGGGGAGCAATGAGCAGTTCTTC | TRBD2 | TRBJ2-1 | TRBV6-5 | NA
CATSEGGRSSGNTIYF | TGTGCCACCAGTGAGGGAGGCAGAAGCTCTGGAAACACCATATATTTT | NA | TRBJ1-3 | TRBV24-1 | NA
CASSLGGYSGELFF | TGTGCCAGCAGCTTAGGTGGTTACAGCGGGGAGCTGTTTTTT | NA | TRBJ2-2 | TRBV7-9 | NA
CASKGRLAVQYF | TGTGCCAGCAAGGGACGACTAGCGGTTCAGTACTTC | TRBD2 | TRBJ2-4 | TRBV2 | NA
CASSERGAQHEQYF | TGTGCCAGCAGTGAACGGGGGGCCCAGCACGAGCAGTACTTC | NA | TRBJ2-7 | TRBV6-1 | few
CASSSRQEASPLHF | TGTGCCAGCAGCAGCAGGCAGGAGGCTTCACCCCTCCACTTT | NA | TRBJ1-6 | TRBV5-4 | once
CASSSDRESSPLHF | TGTGCCAGCAGCTCGGACAGGGAAAGTTCACCCCTCCACTTT | TRBD1 | TRBJ1-6 | TRBV5-6 | NA
CASSLGSGFSGELFF | TGTGCCAGCAGCTTAGGGAGCGGTTTCTCCGGGGAGCTGTTTTTT | NA | TRBJ2-2 | TRBV11-2 | NA
CASSEGGNTDTQYF | TGCGCCAGCAGTGAAGGCGGGAACACAGATACGCAGTATTTT | NA | TRBJ2-3 | TRBV10-2 | NA
CASSLGLYEQYF | TGTGCCAGCAGTTTGGGGCTGTACGAGCAGTACTTC | NA | TRBJ2-7 | TRBV12-3/TRBV12-4 | NA
CASSPDRANEKLFF | TGTGCCAGCAGTCCGGACAGGGCTAATGAAAAACTGTTTTTT | TRBD1 | TRBJ1-4 | TRBV2 | NA
CASSKGSGLSGANVLTF | TGTGCCAGCAGCAAAGGCTCAGGACTTTCTGGGGCCAACGTCCTGACTTTC | NA | TRBJ2-6 | TRBV11-2 | NA
CASSQEWLAADTQYF | TGCGCCAGCAGCCAAGAGTGGTTAGCCGCAGATACGCAGTATTTT | NA | TRBJ2-3 | TRBV4-1 | once
CASSGQGYGYTF | TGTGCCAGCAGCGGGCAGGGGTATGGCTACACCTTC | NA | TRBJ1-2 | TRBV9 | once
CASSARPAGAPLDTQYF | TGTGCCAGCAGTGCCCGACCCGCGGGGGCCCCTCTGGATACGCAGTATTTT | NA | TRBJ2-3 | TRBV6-4 | NA
CASSGTGSGYTF | TGTGCCAGCAGTGGGACAGGGTCAGGCTACACCTTC | TRBD1 | TRBJ1-2 | TRBV2 | NA